This T cell receptor beta chain comes out of a study of Graves' ophthalmopathy and Graves' hyperthyroidism. Study results and limitations: At about 70% sensitivity and about 72% specificity, the model predicted progression of the ophthalmopathy.

Clinicians diagnosed using symptoms, serum thyroxine, TRAb, thyroid ultrasound and orbital computed tomography. Amplifying from RNA transcripts, the study obtained TCR beta CDR3 regions. First-round RT-PCR relied on HTBI primers, and a second-round multiplex PCR came next. Each CDR3 protein is one row after TCRdb ran MiXCR on the multiplex PCR reads. The repertoire holds roughly 400,000 distinct CDR3 sequences, approximately 20% seen once, with 1.6% in the top ten. The CDR3 is 13 residues long. Germline loops: CDR1 DFQATT, CDR2 SNEGSKA (reference sequence). The V end lost 5 bases, the J end lost 0 bases, and 11 bases lay between the germline ends. In its sample, this clonotype was seen many times. The target antigen is unknown.

The chain joins TRBV20-1 to TRBJ2-7; D is possibly TRBD2 (5 bases). The specimen was peripheral blood. This sequence originates from a woman aged 18 to 35 with Graves' ophthalmopathy. CDR3 sequence reads: CSAPPDSSYEQYF. DNA for the CDR3: TGCAGTGCTCCCCCGGACTCCTCCTACGAGCAGTACTTC.